A single sample is the source of the 25 T cell receptor beta chains below, sequenced in a study of CD8+ T cells in alopecia areata. Treatment here: oral pan-JAK inhibitor, 5-10 mg twice daily. As the sequencing template, cDNA was produced by extracting RNA and reverse transcribing it. Data came from immunoSEQ multiplex PCR; TCRdb stores just in-frame clones and leaves some out. The data contain 170,000 or so clones, about 48% of them seen just once; the ten biggest clones take up 10% to 13%. Sequenced here: CD8+ T cells sorted from blood, sampled at week 24, from a patient treated with tofacitinib. The receptors derive from a human donor with alopecia areata.

The V call is TRBV4-3, the J call TRBJ1-6, with 9 bases identical to TRBD1. Germline V gene data show CDR1 as LGHNA and CDR2 as YSLEER. V gave up 3 bases and J gave up 10 bases; unmatched junction bases: 7. The CDR3 is 15 residues long. Written as DNA, the CDR3 is TGCGCCAGCAGCCATCGGACAGGGGAATTCTCACCCCTCCACTTT. Translating gives CASSHRTGEFSPLHF.

This clone was counted only a few times. This chain connects TRBV29-1 to TRBJ2-3; 10 bases are shared with TRBD2. Unmatched junction bases numbered 7, after V lost 6 bases and J lost 4 bases. This CDR3 region has 14 residues. Per the germline V gene, CDR1 is SQVTM and CDR2 is ANQGSEA. CDR3 sequence (DNA): TGCAGCGTCACTATAGCGGGGGGTCCAGATACGCAGTATTTT. It is translated as CSVTIAGGPDTQYF.

This clone came up a few times. V usage is TRBV13 and J usage is TRBJ1-2; weak D call: TRBD1 (6 bases). V was trimmed by 3 bases and J by 8 bases, leaving 16 bases between them. The CDR3 sequence is 14 residues long. Germline values: CDR1 PRHDT, CDR2 FYEKMQ (reference sequence). CDR3 amino acids: CASSFPPPGDGYTF. Here the CDR3 DNA reads TGTGCCAGCAGCTTTCCCCCCCCAGGGGACGGCTACACCTTC.

This clone was seen a few times. The chain has TRBV29-1 and TRBJ2-5, with TRBD2 identical over 7 bases. Germline CDR1 SQVTM, CDR2 ANQGSEA. This CDR3 comprises 16 residues. V lost 1 base to trimming and J lost 5 bases; unmatched junction nucleotides: 13. CDR3 DNA: TGCAGCGTTGAAGGCCTCGTACGGGGGGTGGAGGAGACCCAGTACTTC. It specifies CSVEGLVRGVEETQYF.

The V call is TRBV28, the J call TRBJ2-3, with D tentatively TRBD2 (6 bases). CDR3 length: 15 residues. Germline loops: CDR1 MDHEN, CDR2 SYDVKM. Trimming removed 2 bases from V and 4 bases from J, with 13 bases in between. In DNA, the CDR3 is TGTGCCAGCAGTTTAGAGGGGCGCGGGGCAGATACGCAGTATTTT. Translating it yields CASSLEGRGADTQYF.

This clone has just one count. The CDR3 region has the DNA TGTGCCAGCTCCTCCGATTCCGGGACACCTTACCAAGAGACCCAGTACTTC. Translating gives CASSSDSGTPYQETQYF. The chain combines TRBV18 with TRBJ2-5, with D perhaps TRBD1 (6 bases). The germline V and J ends were trimmed by 6 bases and 0 bases, with 20 bases remaining between them. CDR1 is KGHSH, CDR2 LQKENI, per germline. CDR3 length: 17 residues.

This clone was counted between two and nine times. The chain has TRBV29-1 and TRBJ2-1; D possibly corresponds to TRBD2 (6 bases). V lost 7 bases to trimming and J lost 2 bases, with 15 bases between them. Looked up from germline, CDR1 is SQVTM and CDR2 is ANQGSEA. This CDR3 comprises 14 residues. CDR3 region: CSAEGPGTYNEQFF. The CDR3 bases are TGCAGCGCGGAGGGGCCCGGAACCTACAATGAGCAGTTCTTC.

The chain employs TRBV5-6 and TRBJ2-7, with D possibly matching TRBD1 (5 bases). The CDR3 is 13 residues long. Germline V gene sequence: CDR1 SGHDT, CDR2 YYEEEE. Trimming removed 4 bases at V and 0 bases at J, with 8 bases between. The CDR3 spells CASSQGISYEQYF. The CDR3 DNA reads as TGTGCCAGCAGCCAGGGCATCTCCTACGAGCAGTACTTC.

This clone was picked up one time. The genes are TRBV29-1 and TRBJ2-5; the D gene is possibly TRBD1 (5 bases). TRBJ2-7 matches the DNA end more closely, so the J call is doubtful. Looked up from germline, CDR1 is SQVTM and CDR2 is ANQGSEA. The CDR3 is 13 amino acids. This CDR3 reads CSVVDDRSYEQYF. CDR3 DNA: TGCAGCGTTGTGGACGACAGATCCTACGAGCAGTACTTC.

The J gene is TRBJ1-1, the V gene TRBV30; 8 bases line up with TRBD1. CDR1 is GTSNPN and CDR2 is SVGIG in the germline V gene (reference sequence). CDR3 length: 15 amino acids. Trimming cost V 0 bases and J 2 bases; bases outside gene matches: 5. The CDR3 coding sequence is TGTGCCTGGAGTGTAAGAGGACAGGGAAACACTGAAGCTTTCTTT. Amino acids: CAWSVRGQGNTEAFF.

Comments on this clone: This is likely an artifact of a read error, given a far larger clone one base away. The V call is TRBV7-6, the J call TRBJ2-1; 7 nucleotides align to TRBD2. The CDR3 sequence is 14 residues long. With V trimmed by 1 base and J by 4 bases, 1 base remained unmatched. The germline V gene has CDR1 SGHVS and CDR2 FNYEAQ. The CDR3 is CASSLGGGYNEQFF. In nucleotides, the CDR3 is TGTGCCAGCAGCTTAGGGGGGGGATACAATGAGCAGTTCTTC.

With regard to this clone: A read error is likely here: a far larger clone is one base away. The chain recombines TRBV7-9 with TRBJ2-7; D gene unclear. The CDR3 sequence is 11 residues long. CDR1 and CDR2 (germline): SEHNR, FQNEAQ (reference sequence). V was cut by 7 bases and J by 1 base, with 5 bases left in between. The CDR3 protein is CASTKSYEQYF. The CDR3 DNA is TGTGCCAGCACCAAATCCTACGAGCAGTACTTC.

The genes are TRBV19 and TRBJ1-5; 7 bases fit TRBD1. Germline CDR1 is LNHDA and CDR2 is SQIVND (reference sequence). The CDR3 totals 15 residues. The V segment lost 5 bases and the J segment 4 bases; nucleotides outside the gene matches: 8. The CDR3 region is CASSPTGTANQPQHF. The CDR3 bases are TGTGCCAGTAGTCCTACCGGGACAGCAAATCAGCCCCAGCATTTT.

The count of this clone is one. The chain carries TRBV5-6 and TRBJ1-1; D remains unclear. V gave up 1 base and J gave up 1 base, with 2 bases separating them. Germline-derived CDR1 and CDR2 are SGHDT and YYEEEE. The CDR3 loop spans 12 amino acids. CDR3 sequence (DNA): TGTGCCAGCAGCTTGCAGAACACTGAAGCTTTCTTT. Translated, it gives CASSLQNTEAFF.

The chain combines TRBV5-1 with TRBJ2-3; D perhaps matches TRBD2 (6 bases). Germline values: CDR1 SGHRS, CDR2 YFSETQ. V shed 0 bases and J shed 4 bases, with 9 bases lying between them. This CDR3 is 14 amino acids long. CDR3 residues: CASSLAGLPDTQYF. CDR3 coding DNA: TGCGCCAGCAGCTTGGCGGGACTTCCAGATACGCAGTATTTT.

The V gene is TRBV6-5, the J gene TRBJ2-7, with D perhaps assigned TRBD1 or TRBD2 (6 bases each). V was shortened by 6 bases and J by 4 bases, with 16 bases between the two germline ends. Germline V CDR1 and CDR2: MNHEY, SVGAGI. The length of the CDR3 is 14 residues. CDR3 nucleotide sequence: TGTGCCAGCAGCCCTCCGGGGGCCACGTACGAGCAGTACTTC. It translates to CASSPPGATYEQYF.

This clone was observed a handful of times. This sequence joins TRBV7-9 and TRBJ1-2; D unclear. Germline-derived CDR1 and CDR2 are SEHNR and FQNEAQ (reference sequence). CDR3 length: 15 amino acids. The V end was cut by 1 base, the J end by 8 bases, with 17 bases between. The CDR3 sequence: CASSLGALSEEGYTF. The CDR3 DNA follows: TGTGCCAGCAGCTTAGGTGCCCTTTCCGAAGAGGGCTACACCTTC. Drawing the rest from reference TRBV7-9 and TRBJ1-2, the complete variable domain is DTGVSQNPRHKITKRGQNVTFRCDPISEHNRLYWYRQTLGQGPEFLTYFQNEAQLEKSRLLSDRFSAERPKGSFSTLEIQRTEQGDSAMYLCASSLGALSEEGYTFGSGTRLTVV.

The CDR3 sequence is CACRTEREAFF. CDR3 nucleotide sequence: TGTGCCTGTAGGACCGAAAGAGAAGCTTTCTTT. V gene TRBV30 combines with J gene TRBJ1-1; D is unresolved. The CDR3 covers 11 residues. Germline V gene sequence: CDR1 GTSNPN, CDR2 SVGIG (reference sequence). V was clipped by 6 bases and J by 8 bases, with 13 bases between them.

The V and J genes are TRBV27 and TRBJ1-2; possibly TRBD1 for D (6 bases). The length of the CDR3 is 12 residues. V lost 6 bases, J lost 8 bases, and 13 bases lay in between. The germline CDR1 and CDR2 sequences are MNHEY and SMNVEV (reference sequence). The CDR3 DNA reads TGTGCCAGCAGATCCTCAGGGGACGGCTACACCTTC. Amino acid sequence: CASRSSGDGYTF.

This clone was counted only a few times. Other DNA sequences in the same sample also yield this CDR3. V usage is TRBV29-1 and J usage is TRBJ2-1; a weak D match, TRBD2 (6 bases). The V end lost 6 bases, the J end lost 6 bases, and 6 bases lay between the germline ends. The CDR3 totals 10 residues. The V gene's germline CDR1 is SQVTM and CDR2 ANQGSEA. This chain's CDR3 is CSVGGNEQFF. CDR3 nucleotides: TGCAGCGTGGGGGGCAATGAGCAGTTCTTC.

This sequence joins TRBV6-5 and TRBJ1-1; 7 bases map to TRBD1. Losses at the gene ends were 6 bases for V and 4 bases for J; bases not matched to a gene: 5. CDR1 and CDR2 (germline): MNHEY, SVGAGI. CDR3 size: 13 residues. CDR3 in amino acids: CASRAGTATEAFF. For the CDR3, the DNA is TGTGCCAGCAGGGCGGGGACAGCCACTGAAGCTTTCTTT.

This rearrangement joins TRBV7-2 to TRBJ2-7; 11 positions agree with TRBD2. The CDR3 covers 17 residues. Germline CDR1 is SGHTA and CDR2 is FQGNSA. The trim removed 2 bases at V and 3 bases at J, leaving 9 bases unmatched. CDR3 loop: CASSLMSSGGTFYEQYF. The CDR3 DNA follows: TGTGCCAGCAGCTTAATGTCTAGCGGGGGGACCTTCTACGAGCAGTACTTC. Variable domain in full (rest from reference TRBV7-2 and TRBJ2-7): GAGVSQSPSNKVTEKGKDVELRCDPISGHTALYWYRQSLGQGLEFLIYFQGNSAPDKSGLPSDRFSAERTGGSVSTLTIQRTQQEDSAVYLCASSLMSSGGTFYEQYFGPGTRLTVT.

The chain employs TRBV19 and TRBJ1-2; a possible D gene is TRBD1 (6 bases). The CDR3 sequence is 10 residues long. Germline CDR1 LNHDA, CDR2 SQIVND (reference sequence). The V and J ends lost 10 bases and 5 bases respectively, with 8 bases between them. The CDR3 sequence: CATGQYGYTF. The CDR3 coding sequence is TGTGCCACCGGACAGTATGGCTACACCTTC.

The sample holds a few counts of this clone. This chain connects TRBV29-1 to TRBJ2-2; D may be TRBD2 (7 bases). The ends were cut back, 3 bases at V and 3 bases at J, with 11 bases in the middle. CDR1 and CDR2 from the germline V gene are SQVTM and ANQGSEA. The CDR3 covers 14 residues. The CDR3: CSVEGGAHTGELFF. The CDR3 DNA sequence: TGCAGCGTTGAGGGGGGGGCTCACACCGGGGAGCTGTTTTTT.

There are a few counts of this clone. The chain links TRBV11-1 to TRBJ1-1; D is unclear. The V and J ends lost 7 bases and 0 bases respectively, with 9 bases between them. CDR1 SGHAT and CDR2 FQDESV come from the germline V gene (reference sequence). This CDR3 contains 13 residues. CDR3 coding DNA: TGTGCCAGCAAATCCATCCTGAACACTGAAGCTTTCTTT. It is translated as CASKSILNTEAFF. The whole variable domain, filled in from reference TRBV11-1 and TRBJ1-1, reads EAEVAQSPRYKITEKSQAVAFWCDPISGHATLYWYRQILGQGPELLVQFQDESVVDDSQLPKDRFSAERLKGVDSTLKIQPAELGDSAMYLCASKSILNTEAFFGQGTRLTVV.